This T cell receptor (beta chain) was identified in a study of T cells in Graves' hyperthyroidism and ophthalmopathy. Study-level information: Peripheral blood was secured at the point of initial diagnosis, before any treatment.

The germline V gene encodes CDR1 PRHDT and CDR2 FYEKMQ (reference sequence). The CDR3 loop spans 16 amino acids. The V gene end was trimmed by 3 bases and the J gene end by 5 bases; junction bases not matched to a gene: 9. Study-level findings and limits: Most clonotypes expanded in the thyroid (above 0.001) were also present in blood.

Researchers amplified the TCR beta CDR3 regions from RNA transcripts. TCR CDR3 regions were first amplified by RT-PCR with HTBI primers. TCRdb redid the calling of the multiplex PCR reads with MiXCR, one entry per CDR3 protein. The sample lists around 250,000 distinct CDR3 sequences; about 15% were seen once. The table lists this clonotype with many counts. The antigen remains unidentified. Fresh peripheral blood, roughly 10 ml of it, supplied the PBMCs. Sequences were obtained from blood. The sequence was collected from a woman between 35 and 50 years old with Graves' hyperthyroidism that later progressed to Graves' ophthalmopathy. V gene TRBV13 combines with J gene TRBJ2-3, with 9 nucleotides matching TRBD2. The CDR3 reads CASSLTGLAVGDTQYF. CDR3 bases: TGTGCCAGCAGCTTGACGGGACTAGCAGTAGGAGATACGCAGTATTTT.